The clone carrying this T cell receptor (beta chain) was found a few times. Its antigen is unidentified. The germline V and J ends were trimmed by 8 bases and 7 bases, with 20 bases remaining between them. This CDR3 has 13 residues. The germline V gene has CDR1 SQVTM and CDR2 ANQGSEA. The sample comes from a study of identical twins. MiXCR was run by TCRdb on the 5' RACE reads, yielding one entry per CDR3 protein. The data show roughly 770,000 distinct CDR3 sequences, 18% seen once. Study-level points and caveats: The more abundant beta clonotypes in cord blood had fewer insertions, and memory repertoires did not show this.

Another study also made use of these data, one on T cells expressing NK-cell markers. As that study records: The study sequenced eight donors, seven HCMV-seropositive and one seronegative.

Sequenced material: PBMCs. This receptor was identified in a young woman in good health. The chain combines TRBV29-1 with TRBJ2-5; D is tentatively TRBD1 or TRBD2 (5 bases each). CDR3: CSSRDLYPGTQYF. CDR3 DNA sequence: TGCAGCTCTAGGGACCTCTATCCGGGGACCCAGTACTTC.